This TCR beta chain was retrieved from a study of blood T cells in healthy people across ages (dated by TCRdb to between 2015 and 2016). A note on the overall study: In model experiments, template switching captured about one uniquely barcoded TCR beta cDNA molecule for every two T cells. Four age groups were formed from the donors: young (average roughly 16 years), middle-aged (around 39), aged (roughly 59) and long-lived (about 80). To track age-related changes in TCR beta repertoire diversity, the study relied on deep sequencing normalized with unique cDNA molecular identifiers. For two donors (one aged 18 to 29 and one aged 80 or older), the study analyzed two additional independent replicas of 1 million unique cDNA reads from the same blood draw.

Its CDR3 holds 16 amino acids, cysteine through phenylalanine. Of the read, only the CDR3 DNA is kept; its 48 bases are in frame from base 1. V is cut by 5 bases and J by 0 bases, and the space between the germline ends is 14 bases. CDR1 SGHTA and CDR2 FQGNSA are derived from the germline V gene. Broader findings and caveats from the paper: The long-lived group showed more naive CD4+ T cells, fewer expanded clones and increased TCR diversity than the aged group, suggesting age selection. Observed TCR beta diversity correlated strongly with the percentage of naive T cells measured by flow cytometry. Estimates of total diversity from one million sequenced T cells were regarded as lower bounds and underestimates. Donor CMV infection status was unknown, potentially confounding age-related changes in expanded clonotypes. Observed TCR beta diversity per million T cells fell roughly linearly with age, and a significant reduction was already apparent by age approximately 40. Conclusive comparison of naive and antigen-experienced compartments was prevented by the profiling of bulk unsorted PBMCs.

To note about this clonotype: Its antigen specificity is not known. Base qualities are not recorded, but no much larger clone differs from it by a single base.

The library was built by means of 5' RACE. The listed sequencing device is Illumina HiSeq 2500. A second PCR of about 6 to 11 cycles was run with a J-beta primer mix and a sample-barcoded 5' primer. A template-switch 5' adaptor carrying 12 random nucleotides introduced a unique molecular identifier onto each TCR beta cDNA molecule. Each sample yielded at least 3 million CDR3-containing paired-end reads. All of the RNA was converted into first-strand cDNA using the Mint cDNA synthesis kit, with a TRBC-specific oligonucleotide serving as the primer. All cDNA was treated with uracil-DNA glycosylase and then went through a first 18-cycle PCR with the universal primers M1SS and BC2_uni_R. The original pipeline was this. For normalization, 1 million high-quality reads, each with a distinct molecular identifier, were randomly selected from each sample. Instead of being binned into consensus sequences, reads with shared molecular identifiers were discarded. MiTCR, set to a Q25 quality threshold and the strictest error-elimination algorithm, was used for CDR3 identification, clonotype clustering and error correction. A nonparametric unseen species model with Euler transformation was used to estimate a lower bound on total TCR beta diversity. TCRdb handled the public reads itself, with Q25 trimming in fastp and clone calling in MiXCR, and kept productive beta chains. A single entry per CDR3 protein holds the most common genes and DNA from its merged rows. None of the V and J calls come from the authors' own analysis; TCRdb made them. The sample yields some 760,000 distinct CDR3 sequences; 25% were counted once. 9% to 9.5% of the sample is held by the ten biggest clonotypes.

Systemically healthy Caucasian individuals from Russia, some 40 in total and aged roughly 6 to 90 years, were included as donors. Around 9.9 milliliters of peripheral blood were collected from each donor into EDTA-treated Vacutainer tubes. Ficoll-Paque density-gradient centrifugation was used to isolate PBMCs, with at least 7 million obtained per sample. Trizol reagent was used to extract total RNA from PBMCs, with at least 6 micrograms per sample. The percentages of naive CD45RAhigh/CD27high T cells were determined by flow cytometry on a PBMC aliquot from every donor. The same specimen was also included in a second study, on T cells of mothers and their children. Reported in the second study: The donors were nine systemically healthy Caucasian individuals, made up of three mothers and their six children. cDNA synthesis consumed the entire amount of extracted RNA, loaded at 1.5 ug RNA in each 15 ul reaction. In the second PCR, sample barcodes and 2-4 random nucleotides were introduced via the M1S primer. Over 8.5 million TCR beta CDR3 reads were obtained for each mother, and approximately 3 million reads were obtained for each child. Thymic selection shapes the output of TCR recombination in a similar way in related and unrelated pairs, and inherited differences have a minor effect. Normalized repertoire overlap was always slightly but never significantly higher in related than unrelated mother-child pairs. No persistent microchimeric T cell clones were detected, at a sensitivity of roughly 93 clones per million clonotypes. The study used deep NGS to compare TCR beta repertoires of mothers and children, seeking features distinguishing related mother-child pairs from unrelated individuals. The mean age was about 40 +/- 4 years for the mothers and around 10 +/- 4 years for the children. After adapters were ligated using NEBNext reagents, the libraries underwent 100+100 nt paired-end sequencing on an Illumina HiSeq 2000. To avoid cross-contamination, the mother libraries and the child libraries were prepared a month apart and sequenced in separate runs. Between about 500,000 and 2,300,000 distinct TCR beta clonotypes were identified per donor. Naive TCR beta clonotypes were estimated from low-frequency clonotypes matched to each donor's FACS-determined naive share, without sorting.

The sequence links TRBV7-2 to TRBJ1-3; the D region possibly corresponds to TRBD1 (6 bases align). The clonotype was recovered from a boy aged 10-17 years in good health. Material: blood. For the CDR3, the sequence is CASSPDGQYSGNTIYF. The DNA sequence is TGTGCCAGCAGCCCCGACGGACAGTACTCTGGAAACACCATATATTTT.